This T cell receptor (beta chain) originates from a study of CD8 T cells in ankylosing spondylitis. Overall study findings and caveats: From matched ankylosing spondylitis synovial fluid, disease-linked clones were reportedly recovered at significantly enriched levels. A TCR beta motif of 7 to 9 highly homologous variants seemed to mark ankylosing spondylitis blood.

This clonotype was counted at least ten times. Its specificity is not known. In making TCR beta libraries, quantitative 5'-RACE with molecular barcodes was used. One entry per CDR3 protein, called by TCRdb with MiXCR from the 5' RACE reads. The table records 180,000 or so distinct CDR3 sequences, around 10% of them present only once. The CDR3 is made up of 13 amino acids. Looked up from germline, CDR1 is LGHNT and CDR2 is FRNRAP. V was clipped by 1 base and J by 1 base, with 4 bases between them. This sequence originates from a male donor with ankylosing spondylitis or in good health (not recorded which). V and J are TRBV12-5 and TRBJ1-1; D gene uncertain. Sequencing was performed on blood, either unsorted or a sorted T cell fraction (not recorded which). CDR3 nucleotides: TGTGCTAGTGGTTTGGATCAGAACACTGAAGCTTTCTTT. Amino acids: CASGLDQNTEAFF.